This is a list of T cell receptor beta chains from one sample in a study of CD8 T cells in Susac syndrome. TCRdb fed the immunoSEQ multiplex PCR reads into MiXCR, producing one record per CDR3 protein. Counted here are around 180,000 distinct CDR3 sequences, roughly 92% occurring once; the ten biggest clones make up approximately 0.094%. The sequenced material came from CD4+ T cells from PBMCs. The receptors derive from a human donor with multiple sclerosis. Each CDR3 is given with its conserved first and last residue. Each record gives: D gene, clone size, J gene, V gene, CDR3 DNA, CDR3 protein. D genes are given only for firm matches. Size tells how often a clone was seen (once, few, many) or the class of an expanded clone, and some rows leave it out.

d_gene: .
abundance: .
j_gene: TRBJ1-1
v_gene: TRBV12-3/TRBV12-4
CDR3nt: TGTGCCAGCAGTCGACAGGAATGGGGTGAAGCTTTCTTT
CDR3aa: CASSRQEWGEAFF

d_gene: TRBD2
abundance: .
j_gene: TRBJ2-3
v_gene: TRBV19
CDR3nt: TGTGCCAGTAGTAAGAGACTAGCGGCTACCCTCACAGATACGCAGTATTTT
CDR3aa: CASSKRLAATLTDTQYF

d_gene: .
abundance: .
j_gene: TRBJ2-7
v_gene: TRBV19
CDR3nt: TGTGCCAGTATGGAGTACGAGCAGTACTTC
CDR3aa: CASMEYEQYF

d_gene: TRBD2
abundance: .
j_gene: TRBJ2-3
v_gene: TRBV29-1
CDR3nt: TGCAGCGTTGATCTCGGGGGGAGCGCAGGAGATACGCAGTATTTT
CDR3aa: CSVDLGGSAGDTQYF

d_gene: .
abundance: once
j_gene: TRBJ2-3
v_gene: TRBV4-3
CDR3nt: TGCGCCAGCAGCCTTCAAGCAGAGGAGGGCACAGATACGCAGTATTTT
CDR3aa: CASSLQAEEGTDTQYF

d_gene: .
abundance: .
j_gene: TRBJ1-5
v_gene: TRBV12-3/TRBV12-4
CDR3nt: TGTGCCAGCACCCAATTGGGCACGGATCAGCCCCAGCATTTT
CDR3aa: CASTQLGTDQPQHF

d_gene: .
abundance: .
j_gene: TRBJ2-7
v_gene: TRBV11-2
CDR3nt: TGTGCCAGCAGCCTGAGGCCGGCTGGGTACGAGCAGTACTTC
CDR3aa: CASSLRPAGYEQYF

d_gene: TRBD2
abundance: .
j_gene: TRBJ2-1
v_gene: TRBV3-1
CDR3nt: TGTGCCAGCAGCCAACTAGCGGGTTCCTACAATGAGCAGTTCTTC
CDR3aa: CASSQLAGSYNEQFF

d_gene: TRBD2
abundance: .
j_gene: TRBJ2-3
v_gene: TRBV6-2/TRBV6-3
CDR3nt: TGTGCCAGCAGTTATAGCGGGACTCCAGATACGCAGTATTTT
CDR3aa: CASSYSGTPDTQYF

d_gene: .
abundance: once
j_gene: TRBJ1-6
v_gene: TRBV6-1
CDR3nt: TGTGCCAGCAGTGAAGTCGAGGGTTGGACACCCCTCCACTTT
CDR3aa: CASSEVEGWTPLHF

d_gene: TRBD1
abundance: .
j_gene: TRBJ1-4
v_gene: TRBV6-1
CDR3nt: TGTGCCAGCAGAGACAGGACAGGGGTAAATGAAAAACTGTTTTTT
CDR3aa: CASRDRTGVNEKLFF

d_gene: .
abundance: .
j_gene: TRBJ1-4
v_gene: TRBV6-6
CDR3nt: TGTGCCAGCAGTTACTCGAACCCCGGGCTTAATGAAAAACTGTTTTTT
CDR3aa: CASSYSNPGLNEKLFF

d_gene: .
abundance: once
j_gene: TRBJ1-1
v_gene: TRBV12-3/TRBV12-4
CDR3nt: TGTGCCAGCAGTCTCCCCAGAGGTCCTGAAGCTTTCTTT
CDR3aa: CASSLPRGPEAFF

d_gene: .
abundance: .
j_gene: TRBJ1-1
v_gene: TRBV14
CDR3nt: TGTGCCAGCAGCCAAGAAGCTGGGACCCTAGAAGCTTTCTTT
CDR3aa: CASSQEAGTLEAFF

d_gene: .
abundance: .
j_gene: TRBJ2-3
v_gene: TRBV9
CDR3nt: TGTGCCAGCAGCGTGAGACTGGCGGGCGGCACAGATACGCAGTATTTT
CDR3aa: CASSVRLAGGTDTQYF

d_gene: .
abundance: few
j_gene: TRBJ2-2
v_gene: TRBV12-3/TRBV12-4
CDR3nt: TGTGCCAGCAGTTTGGGCACCCACACCGGGGAGCTGTTTTTT
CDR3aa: CASSLGTHTGELFF

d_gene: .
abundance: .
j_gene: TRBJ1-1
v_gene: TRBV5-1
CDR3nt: TGCGCCAGCAGCTTGGCTTGGGACCAAAACACTGAAGCTTTCTTT
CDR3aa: CASSLAWDQNTEAFF

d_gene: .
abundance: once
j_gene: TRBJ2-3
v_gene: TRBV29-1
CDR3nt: TGCAGCGTTGAGGGACCCGCTACAGATACGCAGTATTTT
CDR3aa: CSVEGPATDTQYF

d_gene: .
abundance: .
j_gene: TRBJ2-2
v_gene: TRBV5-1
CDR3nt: TGCGCCAGCAGCTACCCGACAGGGAACACCGGGGAGCTGTTTTTT
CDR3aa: CASSYPTGNTGELFF

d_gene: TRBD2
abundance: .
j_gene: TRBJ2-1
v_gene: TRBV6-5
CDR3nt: TGTGCCAGCAGTTACCAACGGGGGGCTAGCGGGAGAAATGAGCAGTTCTTC
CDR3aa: CASSYQRGASGRNEQFF

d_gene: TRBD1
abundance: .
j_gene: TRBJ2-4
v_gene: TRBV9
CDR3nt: TGTGCCAGCAGCCAAACTTCAGGACAGGGGAAAAACATTCAGTACTTC
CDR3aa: CASSQTSGQGKNIQYF

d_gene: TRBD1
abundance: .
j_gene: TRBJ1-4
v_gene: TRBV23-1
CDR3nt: TGCGCCAGCGAAGGGACAGGGACAACTAATGAAAAACTGTTTTTT
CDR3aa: CASEGTGTTNEKLFF

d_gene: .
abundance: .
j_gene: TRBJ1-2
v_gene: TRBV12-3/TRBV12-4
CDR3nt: TGTGCCAGCAGTTTGGGGGAGAACTATGGCTACACCTTC
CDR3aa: CASSLGENYGYTF

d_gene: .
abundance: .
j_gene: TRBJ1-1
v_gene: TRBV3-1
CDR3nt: TGTGCCAGCAGCCAAATGGCAGGCCTTGTCGACACTGAAGCTTTCTTT
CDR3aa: CASSQMAGLVDTEAFF

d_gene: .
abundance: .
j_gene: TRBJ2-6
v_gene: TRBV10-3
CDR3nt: TGTGCCATCAGTGAAGAATCCTCTGGGGCCAACGTCCTGACTTTC
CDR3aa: CAISEESSGANVLTF

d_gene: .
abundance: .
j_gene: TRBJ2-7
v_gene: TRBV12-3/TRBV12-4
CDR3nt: TGTGCCAGCATTCCCCTCCCCCCAGGCCGCTACGAGCAGTACTTC
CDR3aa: CASIPLPPGRYEQYF

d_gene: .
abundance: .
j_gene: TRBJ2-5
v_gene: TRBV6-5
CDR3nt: TGTGCCAGCGGGTATGAGGCCCAGTACTTC
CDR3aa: CASGYEAQYF

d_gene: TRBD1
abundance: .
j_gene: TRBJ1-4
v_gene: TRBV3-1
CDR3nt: TGTGCCAGCAGCCAGACAGGGATTAGAGAAAAACTGTTTTTT
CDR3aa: CASSQTGIREKLFF

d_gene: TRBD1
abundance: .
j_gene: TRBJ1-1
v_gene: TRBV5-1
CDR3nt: TGCGCCAGCAGCCCAACAGGGGGGCACCAGAACACTGAAGCTTTCTTT
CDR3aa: CASSPTGGHQNTEAFF

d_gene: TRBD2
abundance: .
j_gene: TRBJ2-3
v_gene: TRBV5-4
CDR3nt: TGTGCCAGCAGAGGAGCGGGGGGTCCTGATACGCAGTATTTT
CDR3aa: CASRGAGGPDTQYF

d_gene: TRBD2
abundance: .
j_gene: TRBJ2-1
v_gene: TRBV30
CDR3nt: TGTGCCTCGACTCCTAGCGGGAGCACCGGAGGGCAGTTCTTC
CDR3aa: CASTPSGSTGGQFF

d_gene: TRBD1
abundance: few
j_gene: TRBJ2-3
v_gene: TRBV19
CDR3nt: TGTGCCAGTAGTGAGCTGGACAGGGCCACAGATACGCAGTATTTT
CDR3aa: CASSELDRATDTQYF

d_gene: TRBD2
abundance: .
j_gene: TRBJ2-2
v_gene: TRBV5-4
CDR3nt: TGTGCCAGCAGCCGGGGGGGGAACGCGAACACCGGGGAGCTGTTTTTT
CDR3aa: CASSRGGNANTGELFF

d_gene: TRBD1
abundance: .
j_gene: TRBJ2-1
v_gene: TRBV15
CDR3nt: TGTGCCACCAGCAGACCCGGACAGGGGAACAATGAGCAGTTCTTC
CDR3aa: CATSRPGQGNNEQFF

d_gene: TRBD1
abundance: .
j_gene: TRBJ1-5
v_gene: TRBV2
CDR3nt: TGTGCCAGCAGAAGGACAGGGAGCAATCAGCCCCAGCATTTT
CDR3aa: CASRRTGSNQPQHF

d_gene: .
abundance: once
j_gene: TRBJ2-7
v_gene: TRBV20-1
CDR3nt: TGCAGTGCTAGGGGGCGATCCTACGAGCAGTACTTC
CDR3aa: CSARGRSYEQYF

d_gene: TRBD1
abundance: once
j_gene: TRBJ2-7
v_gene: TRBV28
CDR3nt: TGTGCCAGCAGACCAGGGGACAGGATCTACGAGCAGTACTTC
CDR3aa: CASRPGDRIYEQYF

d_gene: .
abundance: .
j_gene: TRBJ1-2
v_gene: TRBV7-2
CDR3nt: TGTGCCAGCAGCTCCGGACTGCTTAACTATGGCTACACCTTC
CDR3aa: CASSSGLLNYGYTF

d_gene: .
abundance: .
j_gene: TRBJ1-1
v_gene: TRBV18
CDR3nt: TGTGCCAGCTCACCACAGGACAGTGGGGCGAACACTGAAGCTTTCTTT
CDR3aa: CASSPQDSGANTEAFF

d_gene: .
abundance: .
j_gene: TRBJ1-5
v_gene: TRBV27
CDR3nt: TGTGCCAGCAGCCCAGAACAGGGATGGAATCAGCCCCAGCATTTT
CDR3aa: CASSPEQGWNQPQHF

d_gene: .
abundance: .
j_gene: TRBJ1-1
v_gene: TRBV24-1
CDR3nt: TGTGCCACCAGTGATCACCGGGACACTGAAGCTTTCTTT
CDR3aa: CATSDHRDTEAFF

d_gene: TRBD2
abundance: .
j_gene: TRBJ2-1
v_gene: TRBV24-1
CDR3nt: TGTGCCACCAGTGATTTTTCCCAGCGGGGCGGCCACAATGAGCAGTTCTTC
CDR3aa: CATSDFSQRGGHNEQFF

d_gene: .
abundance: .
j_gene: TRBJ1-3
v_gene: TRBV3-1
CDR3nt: TGTGCCAGCAGCCAAGAGGGGACCGGAAACACCATATATTTT
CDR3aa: CASSQEGTGNTIYF

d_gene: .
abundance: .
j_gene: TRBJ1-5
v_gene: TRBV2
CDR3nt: TGTGCCAGCAGCCCCAGGTTGCTACAGCAGCCCCAGCATTTT
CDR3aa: CASSPRLLQQPQHF

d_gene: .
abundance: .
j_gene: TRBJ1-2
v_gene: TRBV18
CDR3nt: TGTGCCAGCTCACCGAACGGTGGCGATGGCTACACCTTC
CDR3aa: CASSPNGGDGYTF

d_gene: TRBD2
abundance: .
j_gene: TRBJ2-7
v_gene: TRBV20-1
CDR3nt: TGCAGTGCTAGCCCCGGGACTAGCGACTACGAGCAGTACTTC
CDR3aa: CSASPGTSDYEQYF

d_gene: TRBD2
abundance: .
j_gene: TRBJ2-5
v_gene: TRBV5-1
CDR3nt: TGCGCCAGCAGCCCTACGGCGGGAGAGGGGGAGACCCAGTACTTC
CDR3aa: CASSPTAGEGETQYF

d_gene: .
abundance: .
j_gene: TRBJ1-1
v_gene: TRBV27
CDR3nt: TGTGCCAGCAGTTTCCTCCGGGCCACACACCCTGAAGCTTTCTTT
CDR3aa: CASSFLRATHPEAFF